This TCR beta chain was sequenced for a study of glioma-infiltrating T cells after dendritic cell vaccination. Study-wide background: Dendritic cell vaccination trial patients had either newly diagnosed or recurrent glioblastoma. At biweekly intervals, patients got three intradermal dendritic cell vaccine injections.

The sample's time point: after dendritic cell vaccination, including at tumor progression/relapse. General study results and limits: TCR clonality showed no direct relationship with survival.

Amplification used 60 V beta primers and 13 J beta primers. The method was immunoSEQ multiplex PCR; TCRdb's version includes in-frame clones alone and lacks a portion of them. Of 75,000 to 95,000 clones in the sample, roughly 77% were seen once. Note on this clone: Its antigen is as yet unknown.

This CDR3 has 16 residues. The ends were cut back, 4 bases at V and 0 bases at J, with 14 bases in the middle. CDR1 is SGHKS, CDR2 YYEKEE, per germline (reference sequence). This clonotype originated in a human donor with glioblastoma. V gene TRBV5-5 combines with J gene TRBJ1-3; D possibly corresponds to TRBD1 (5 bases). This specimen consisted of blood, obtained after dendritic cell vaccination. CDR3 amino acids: CASSKGLLNSGNTIYF. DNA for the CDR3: TGTGCCAGCAGCAAGGGACTCTTAAACTCTGGAAACACCATATATTTT. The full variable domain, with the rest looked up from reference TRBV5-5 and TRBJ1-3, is DAGVTQSPTHLIKTRGQQVTLRCSPISGHKSVSWYQQVLGQGPQFIFQYYEKEERGRGNFPDRFSARQFPNYSSELNVNALLLGDSALYLCASSKGLLNSGNTIYFGEGSWLTVV.